These 20 T cell receptor beta chains were sequenced from one sample in a study of glioma-infiltrating T cells. Amplification of TCR alpha and beta CDR3 regions from RNA used iRepertoire nested multiplex PCR. TCRdb re-derived calls from the multiplex PCR reads in MiXCR, one entry per CDR3 protein. The sample has approximately 88,000 distinct CDR3 sequences; about 23% are singletons. The sequenced material came from glioma tissue, nonneoplastic brain tissue, or PBMCs (not recorded which). These TCRs come from a human donor with low-grade glioma or glioblastoma, undergoing nonglioma brain surgery, or in good health (not recorded which).

For this clonotype: A much larger clone differs by one base, so this may be a read error. V usage is TRBV5-1 and J usage is TRBJ1-1, with D maybe TRBD1 (6 bases). CDR3 length: 15 amino acids. The germline CDR1 and CDR2 sequences are SGHRS and YFSETQ. DNA of the CDR3: TGCGCCAGCGGCTTAATACAGGGCTTGAACACTGAAGCTTTCTTT. It is translated as CASGLIQGLNTEAFF. Complete variable domain (other parts from reference TRBV5-1 and TRBJ1-1): KAGVTQTPRYLIKTRGQQVTLSCSPISGHRSVSWYQQTPGQGLQFLFEYFSETQRNKGNFPGRFSGRQFSNSRSEMNVSTLELGDSALYLCASGLIQGLNTEAFFGQGTRLTVV.

The J gene is TRBJ2-7, the V gene TRBV20-1, with D unclear. Germline assignment: CDR1 DFQATT and CDR2 SNEGSKA (reference sequence). The CDR3 is made up of 14 amino acids. V lost 3 bases and J lost 3, with 15 bases in between. The CDR3, as DNA: TGCAGTGCTAGCCCCCCCCCCCCGGGCTACGAGCAGTACTTC. Translation gives CSASPPPPGYEQYF.

This clonotype was recorded at least ten times. V is TRBV7-9 and J is TRBJ1-1; D unclear. Germline CDR1 is SEHNR and CDR2 is FQNEAQ (reference sequence). The length of the CDR3 is 12 residues. V lost 2 bases, J lost 5 bases, and 6 bases lay in between. CDR3 protein: CASSLSRTEAFF. The CDR3 DNA sequence: TGTGCCAGCAGCTTAAGTCGGACTGAAGCTTTCTTT.

A remark on this clonotype: The junction and the germline gene differ at one end; a read error may be behind it. V gene TRBV5-6 combines with J gene TRBJ1-1; D gene unclear. Germline V gene sequence: CDR1 SGHDT, CDR2 YYEEEE. The length of the CDR3 is 13 residues. CDR3 in amino acids: CARSWVQNTEAFF. The CDR3 region has the DNA TGTGCCAGAAGCTGGGTCCAGAACACTGAAGCTTTCTTT.

The table lists this clonotype with a few counts. V gene TRBV12-3 or TRBV12-4 combines with J gene TRBJ2-7; D might be TRBD1 (5 bases). V lost 5 bases, J lost 6 bases, and 17 bases lay in between. The CDR3 is made up of 14 amino acids. The CDR3: CASSQGTALGEQYF. The DNA of the CDR3 is TGTGCCAGCAGTCAGGGTACGGCTCTCGGCGAGCAGTACTTC.

The CDR3 reads CSAPGATGYTEAFF. The CDR3 DNA sequence: TGCAGTGCTCCCGGGGCGACTGGGTACACTGAAGCTTTCTTT. This chain joins TRBV20-1 and TRBJ1-1; a possible D gene is TRBD1 (5 bases). This CDR3 is built from 14 residues. Germline CDR1 is DFQATT and CDR2 is SNEGSKA (reference sequence). The V gene lost 5 bases and the J gene lost 3 bases, with 16 bases spanning the gap.

This clonotype was seen at least ten times. This sequence joins TRBV6-5 and TRBJ2-6, with 10 bases fitting TRBD1. Germline loops: CDR1 MNHEY, CDR2 SVGAGI. V dropped 0 bases and J dropped 2; count of bases not matched to a gene: 10. The CDR3 extends over 20 amino acids. The CDR3 coding sequence is TGTGCCAGCAGTTACTCGATCGGACAGGGGGTTAACGCTGGGGCCAACGTCCTGACTTTC. Its translation is CASSYSIGQGVNAGANVLTF.

Comment on this clonotype: Since a much larger clone is just one base distant, this may be a read error. The chain is built from TRBV2 and TRBJ2-1; the D gene is possibly TRBD1 (5 bases). Germline V gene sequence: CDR1 SNHLY, CDR2 FYNNEI. This CDR3 is 12 amino acids long. This chain's CDR3 is CASSGWGNKQFF. The CDR3 bases are TGTGCCAGCAGTGGTTGGGGCAATAAGCAGTTCTTC.

The table lists this clonotype with a few counts. The chain is built from TRBV18 and TRBJ2-5, with D unclear. V lost 4 bases, J lost 2 bases, and 8 bases lay in between. CDR3 size: 13 residues. Per the germline V gene, CDR1 is KGHSH and CDR2 is LQKENI. The CDR3 DNA follows: TGTGCCAGCTCACGAGACAAACAAGAGACCCAGTACTTC. Protein: CASSRDKQETQYF.

This clonotype was counted ten times or more. This chain links TRBV7-8 with TRBJ1-1; 8 bases fit TRBD1. V lost 5 bases and J lost 1; bases outside the gene matches: 6. The germline gives CDR1 SGHVS, CDR2 FQNEAQ. There are 15 residues in the CDR3. CDR3 sequence (DNA): TGTGCCAGCAGCCAGAACAGGGGGGCGAACACTGAAGCTTTCTTT. This codes for CASSQNRGANTEAFF.

The table lists this clonotype with many counts. The chain recombines TRBV6-2 or TRBV6-3 with TRBJ2-5, with D unresolved. The germline gives CDR1 MNHEY, CDR2 SVGEGT. V shed 5 bases and J shed 7 bases, with 14 bases lying between them. The CDR3 is 13 amino acids. The CDR3 is CASSPLLGLTQYF. The CDR3, as DNA: TGTGCCAGCAGTCCCCTCTTGGGTTTGACCCAGTACTTC.

This clonotype was recorded at least ten times. The chain recombines TRBV20-1 with TRBJ2-7; TRBD2 agrees at 14 bases. The CDR3 has 17 amino acids. The trim removed 2 bases at V and 5 bases at J, leaving 11 bases unmatched. Germline CDR1 DFQATT, CDR2 SNEGSKA (reference sequence). The CDR3, as DNA: TGCAGTGCTAGAAAGCAGAGACTAGCGGGAGGGCCGAACGAGCAGTACTTC. Residues: CSARKQRLAGGPNEQYF.

This clonotype appeared many times. The genes are TRBV12-3 or TRBV12-4 and TRBJ2-4; tentative D call: TRBD2 (6 bases). With 3 bases removed from V and 1 base from J, the gap between germline ends came to 10 bases. The CDR3 spans 15 residues. In DNA, the CDR3 is TGTGCCAGCAGTTTTGTTAGCGGTGCCAAAAACATTCAGTACTTC. This gives the protein CASSFVSGAKNIQYF.

This rearrangement joins TRBV5-1 to TRBJ1-3; D ambiguous. V was cut by 1 base and J by 0 bases, with 11 bases left in between. From germline, CDR1 is SGHRS and CDR2 YFSETQ. The CDR3 contains 16 residues. CDR3 amino acids: CASSLSATISGNTIYF. The CDR3 DNA reads as TGCGCCAGCAGCTTGTCCGCAACTATCTCTGGAAACACCATATATTTT.

This clonotype has ten or more counts. This chain uses TRBV2 with TRBJ1-5, with D maybe TRBD1 (6 bases). The CDR3 length is 13 residues. With 7 bases removed from V and 3 bases from J, the gap between germline ends came to 10 bases. Germline lookup yields CDR1 SNHLY and CDR2 FYNNEI. The CDR3 reads CASTRGHNQPQHF. The CDR3 DNA reads as TGTGCCAGCACGCGGGGGCACAATCAGCCCCAGCATTTT.

This clonotype was seen ten or more times. The V call is TRBV20-1, the J call TRBJ2-5; D possibly corresponds to TRBD2 (6 bases). Germline CDR1 DFQATT, CDR2 SNEGSKA (reference sequence). Trimming removed 5 bases at V and 5 bases at J, with 18 bases between. The CDR3 contains 14 residues. The CDR3 DNA reads TGCAGTGCTTCGACCGGGGGTAGCTGGGAGACCCAGTACTTC. It yields the protein CSASTGGSWETQYF.

This clonotype came up many times. The chain couples TRBV14 to TRBJ1-1; D remains unclear. V lost 0 bases to trimming and J lost 1 base, with 12 bases between them. The CDR3 contains 16 residues. Germline V gene sequence: CDR1 SGHDN, CDR2 FVKESK. This chain's CDR3 is CASSQDFGNTNTEAFF. The DNA for the CDR3 is TGTGCCAGCAGCCAAGATTTCGGGAACACGAACACTGAAGCTTTCTTT.

In this sample, this clonotype turned up many times. V usage is TRBV18 and J usage is TRBJ1-1; TRBD1 might be the D (5 bases). The CDR3 contains 17 residues. The germline V gene has CDR1 KGHSH and CDR2 LQKENI. Trimming stripped 0 bases from V and 0 bases from J, with 14 bases between. The CDR3 DNA follows: TGTGCCAGCTCACCACCGAACCTGGTAGGGGTGAACACTGAAGCTTTCTTT. Amino acid sequence: CASSPPNLVGVNTEAFF.

This clonotype is medium-sized (0.01 to 0.1%) by share. The chain carries TRBV20-1 and TRBJ1-2; the match to TRBD1 covers 7 bases. CDR3 size: 12 residues. Germline trimming cut 6 bases from V and 4 bases from J; bases unmatched to any gene: 5. The germline gives CDR1 DFQATT, CDR2 SNEGSKA (reference sequence). The chain's CDR3 is CSARQGTYGYTF. As DNA, the CDR3 is TGCAGTGCACGACAGGGAACCTATGGCTACACCTTC.

This clonotype has a handful of counts. The chain couples TRBV30 to TRBJ2-3; D call uncertain. Germline CDR1 and CDR2: GTSNPN and SVGIG (reference sequence). The CDR3 has 15 amino acids. The V end lost 1 base, the J end lost 0 bases, and 11 bases lay between the germline ends. As DNA, the CDR3 is TGTGCCTGGAGTGCAGGATTGATTAGCACAGATACGCAGTATTTT. Its protein product is CAWSAGLISTDTQYF.